The source of this T cell receptor beta chain is a study of blood T cell repertoires in COVID-19. In the study overall: Sites across the United States, Italy and Spain contributed samples from acute and convalescent COVID-19. T cells, B-cell-depleted T cells, or PBMCs supplied cDNA or gDNA.

Repertoires were generated with immunoSEQ multiplex PCR, while TCRdb's copy carries only in-frame clones and drops some. This sample yields 40,000 to 50,000 clones, of which about 88% are seen a single time; 4.8% belongs to the top ten. This clone was found once. The sequencing input was peripheral blood. The sequence was obtained from a human donor in a cohort sampled during active COVID-19.

This CDR3 is CASSRDRTYEQYF. Here the CDR3 DNA reads TGTGCCAGCTCACGAGACAGAACCTACGAGCAGTACTTC. J is TRBJ2-7 and V is TRBV18; D possibly corresponds to TRBD1 (5 bases). V lost 4 bases to trimming and J lost 2 bases, with 9 bases between them. The germline CDR1 and CDR2 sequences are KGHSH and LQKENI. CDR3 size: 13 residues.